Here is one TCR beta chain with its context. There are 13 residues in the CDR3. V lost 3 bases, J lost 5 bases, and 2 bases stayed unmatched. Germline V gene data show CDR1 as SGHAT and CDR2 as FQNNGV. Together with a sample-barcoded 5' primer, a J-beta primer mix was included in a second PCR lasting roughly 6 to 12 cycles. TCRdb re-called the 5' RACE reads with MiXCR, one entry per CDR3 protein. The sample shows 850,000 to 950,000 distinct CDR3 sequences, 29% of them seen only once. These data belong to a study of blood T cells in healthy people across ages. RNA extraction gave at least 5 micrograms of total RNA per sample.

The specimen sequenced was blood. The gene calls are TRBV11-2 and TRBJ2-7; TRBD1 agrees at 9 bases. The sequence was collected from a woman aged 80 or over in good health. The chain's CDR3 is CASSLWDRDEQYF. The CDR3 region has the DNA TGTGCCAGCAGCTTGTGGGACAGGGACGAGCAGTACTTC.